Listed below are T cell receptor beta chains from one sample, sequenced in a study of molecular identifiers for immune sequencing clone quantification. MiXCR, applied by TCRdb to the PCR reads, yields one record per CDR3 protein. The sample holds approximately 670,000 distinct CDR3 sequences, about 20% seen once. What was sequenced was naive CD8+ T cells from blood, with Jurkat cell RNA spiked in. The source is a human donor in good health. Some libraries in this study had Jurkat cell RNA spiked in. The CDR3 runs from the conserved cysteine through the conserved F or W. The D gene is left open where the match is weak. Clone size is shown for a subset of rows, as once, few, many or a class of expanded clone.

TRBJ2-3 NA TRBV7-9 many CASSSPEARFTQYF TGTGCCAGCAGCTCGCCGGAAGCCCGCTTTACGCAGTATTTT
TRBJ1-5 NA TRBV21-1 many CASSSRAQPQHF TGTGCCAGCAGCTCCCGAGCTCAGCCCCAGCATTTT
TRBJ1-1 NA TRBV20-1 many CSARGLDGNTEAFF TGCAGTGCTAGAGGCTTGGACGGAAACACTGAAGCTTTCTTT
TRBJ2-7 TRBD2 TRBV2 NA CASTILAGGNYEQYF TGTGCCAGCACCATACTAGCGGGGGGTAACTACGAGCAGTACTTC
TRBJ2-5 TRBD1 TRBV7-8 many CASSPRQGEETQYF TGTGCCAGCAGCCCCCGACAGGGGGAAGAGACCCAGTACTTC
TRBJ2-7 NA TRBV6-2/TRBV6-3 many CASSPSERREQYF TGTGCCAGCAGTCCCTCCGAGAGGCGCGAGCAGTACTTC
TRBJ2-3 NA TRBV4-1 many CASSKTERLSTDTQYF TGCGCCAGCAGCAAGACAGAAAGACTGAGCACAGATACGCAGTATTTT
TRBJ2-6 TRBD2 TRBV7-9 NA CASRGGVSGANVLTF TGTGCCAGCAGGGGAGGGGTTTCGGGGGCCAACGTCCTGACTTTC
TRBJ2-2 NA TRBV12-3/TRBV12-4 many CASSLSRNTGELFF TGTGCCAGCAGTTTATCTAGGAACACCGGGGAGCTGTTTTTT
TRBJ2-5 NA TRBV19 NA CASGVNPGLLKETQYF TGTGCCAGTGGTGTTAACCCGGGACTCCTTAAAGAGACCCAGTACTTC
TRBJ2-2 NA TRBV20-1 many CSARERTRNTGELFF TGCAGTGCTAGGGAACGGACTCGGAACACCGGGGAGCTGTTTTTT
TRBJ1-3 NA TRBV10-3 many CAIGGNSGNTIYF TGTGCCATCGGGGGTAACTCTGGAAACACCATATATTTT
TRBJ1-2 NA TRBV11-2 NA CASSWDGANYGYTF TGTGCCAGCAGCTGGGACGGGGCTAACTATGGCTACACCTTC
TRBJ2-7 TRBD1 TRBV12-3/TRBV12-4 many CASSNDRGYEQYF TGTGCCAGCAGCAACGACAGGGGATACGAGCAGTACTTC
TRBJ2-3 TRBD2 TRBV6-5 NA CASSEEPTSGRDTQYF TGTGCCAGCAGCGAAGAACCGACTAGCGGGAGAGATACGCAGTATTTT
TRBJ1-1 TRBD1 TRBV10-3 many CAIKEGAWTEAFF TGTGCCATCAAGGAGGGGGCATGGACTGAAGCTTTCTTT
TRBJ2-3 NA TRBV6-2/TRBV6-3 NA CASTLQGTDTQYF TGTGCCAGCACACTACAGGGCACAGATACGCAGTATTTT
TRBJ2-1 NA TRBV20-1 NA CSASTATYNEQFF TGCAGTGCTAGTACTGCGACCTACAATGAGCAGTTCTTC
TRBJ2-7 TRBD2 TRBV3-1 few CASSQDSAGASYEQYF TGTGCCAGCAGCCAAGATTCGGCGGGAGCATCCTACGAGCAGTACTTC
TRBJ2-5 TRBD2 TRBV27 NA CASSFSLAGGLETQYF TGTGCCAGCAGTTTTTCCCTAGCGGGGGGGCTGGAGACCCAGTACTTC
TRBJ2-1 NA TRBV11-2 many CASSLEPISESYNEQFF TGTGCCAGCAGCTTAGAACCGATTAGCGAATCCTACAATGAGCAGTTCTTC
TRBJ2-7 TRBD1 TRBV5-4 NA CAGGPAGGPTYEQYF TGTGCCGGCGGCCCGGCAGGGGGCCCAACCTACGAGCAGTACTTC
TRBJ2-2 NA TRBV28 many CASSLLGSQNTGELFF TGTGCCAGCAGTTTATTGGGCTCTCAGAACACCGGGGAGCTGTTTTTT
TRBJ2-5 TRBD2 TRBV12-3/TRBV12-4 many CASTQLAGGPETQYF TGTGCCAGCACCCAACTAGCGGGGGGGCCAGAGACCCAGTACTTC
TRBJ1-1 NA TRBV29-1 few CSVDSDTEAFF TGCAGCGTTGATTCCGACACTGAAGCTTTCTTT
TRBJ2-1 NA TRBV20-1 NA CSARISGEPYNEQFF TGCAGTGCTAGAATCTCGGGTGAGCCCTACAATGAGCAGTTCTTC
TRBJ2-5 NA TRBV14 many CASSQGKYPQYF TGTGCCAGCAGCCAAGGCAAATATCCCCAGTACTTC
TRBJ2-2 TRBD2 TRBV27 many CASSLGLAHGELFF TGTGCCAGCAGCCTGGGACTAGCCCACGGGGAGCTGTTTTTT
TRBJ1-4 NA TRBV19 many CASSTGSRGKEKLFF TGTGCCAGTAGTACAGGGTCGCGGGGTAAAGAAAAACTGTTTTTT
TRBJ2-5 TRBD2 TRBV3-1 NA CASSHLGGAWETQYF TGTGCCAGCAGCCATCTCGGGGGGGCCTGGGAGACCCAGTACTTC
TRBJ2-1 NA TRBV7-9 many CASSLEVKPNEQFF TGTGCCAGCAGCTTAGAGGTGAAACCCAATGAGCAGTTCTTC
TRBJ2-2 NA TRBV9 many CASSVSRELGTGELFF TGTGCCAGCAGCGTTAGTCGGGAGTTAGGCACCGGGGAGCTGTTTTTT
TRBJ1-1 NA TRBV5-1 few CASTLGGAEAFF TGCGCCAGCACCCTGGGGGGGGCTGAAGCTTTCTTT
TRBJ2-2 NA TRBV24-1 few CATKGAHTGELFF TGTGCCACCAAGGGAGCTCACACCGGGGAGCTGTTTTTT
TRBJ2-3 NA TRBV12-3/TRBV12-4 many CASSFDREDTPQDTQYF TGTGCCAGCAGTTTTGATAGAGAGGACACCCCTCAAGATACGCAGTATTTT
TRBJ1-3 TRBD1 TRBV4-3 many CASSQGDSTAGNTIYF TGCGCCAGCAGCCAGGGGGACAGTACGGCTGGAAACACCATATATTTT
TRBJ1-4 NA TRBV14 many CASSQTPWGGAAEKLFF TGTGCCAGCAGCCAAACCCCCTGGGGGGGCGCGGCTGAAAAACTGTTTTTT
TRBJ2-5 NA TRBV13 many CASSFDRETQYF TGTGCCAGCAGCTTTGATAGGGAGACCCAGTACTTC
TRBJ2-7 TRBD1 TRBV15 NA CATSSGTGYEQYF TGTGCCACCAGCAGCGGGACAGGCTACGAGCAGTACTTC
TRBJ2-1 NA TRBV6-5 many CASSYTGEGEQFF TGTGCCAGCAGTTACACAGGGGAGGGTGAGCAGTTCTTC
TRBJ2-2 NA TRBV24-1 many CATRYRDTGELFF TGTGCCACCCGATACAGGGACACCGGGGAGCTGTTTTTT
TRBJ1-5 NA TRBV12-3/TRBV12-4 many CASSSLGNQPQHF TGTGCCAGCAGTTCCTTGGGCAATCAGCCCCAGCATTTT
TRBJ1-5 NA TRBV5-3 NA CASNLTPYSNQPQHF TGTGCCAGCAACTTAACACCTTATAGCAATCAGCCCCAGCATTTT
TRBJ1-3 NA TRBV20-1 NA CSASPQDYSAGNTIYF TGCAGTGCTAGTCCTCAAGATTATTCGGCTGGAAACACCATATATTTT
TRBJ1-2 NA TRBV6-6 few CASSYQDGYTF TGTGCCAGCAGTTACCAGGATGGCTACACCTTC
TRBJ2-5 NA TRBV9 many CASSVVDSAGTQYF TGTGCCAGCAGCGTAGTTGACAGCGCGGGGACCCAGTACTTC
TRBJ2-2 TRBD1 TRBV5-6 many CASSEGQAYTGELFF TGTGCCAGCAGCGAGGGACAGGCCTACACCGGGGAGCTGTTTTTT
TRBJ2-3 TRBD2 TRBV4-1 many CASSLSSGGSTDTQYF TGCGCCAGCAGCCTCAGTAGCGGGGGAAGCACAGATACGCAGTATTTT
TRBJ2-4 NA TRBV20-1 many CSARDISENKNIQYF TGCAGTGCTAGGGATATTAGCGAAAACAAAAACATTCAGTACTTC
TRBJ2-7 TRBD1 TRBV5-4 NA CASSYRDRGLYEQYF TGTGCCAGCAGCTACCGGGACAGGGGCCTTTACGAGCAGTACTTC
TRBJ1-1 NA TRBV7-6 many CASRRGDDTEAFF TGTGCCAGCAGGCGGGGGGACGACACTGAAGCTTTCTTT
TRBJ2-3 TRBD1 TRBV7-9 many CASSAKQGALDTQYF TGTGCCAGCAGCGCCAAACAGGGGGCCTTAGATACGCAGTATTTT
TRBJ2-7 TRBD1 TRBV27 few CASSPPGQEYEQYF TGTGCCAGCAGTCCCCCGGGACAGGAGTACGAGCAGTACTTC
TRBJ2-7 NA TRBV10-3 many CAISEIRGYEQYF TGTGCCATCAGTGAAATACGGGGCTACGAGCAGTACTTC